This T cell receptor (beta chain) stems from a study of cytomegalovirus exposure and HLA in healthy donors. For this clone: Its antigen is unidentified.

The study's findings and limits: Clonal expansion was found to be greater in HLA-associated TCR beta chains than in equally common others in a later analysis. For most TCR beta V segments, an earlier analysis put the productive rate at about 87% or about 30% of the time.

The CDR3 runs 15 residues. Germline V lookup: CDR1 WNHNN, CDR2 SYGVQD (reference sequence). V shed 2 bases, J shed 5 bases, and the junction held 9 bases outside the gene matches. Primers included in the PCR were 60 Vbeta and 13 Jbeta primers. The table came from immunoSEQ multiplex PCR; TCRdb's copy has only in-frame clones and leaves some out. The sample has approximately 290,000 clones; about four fifths are singletons. The V call is TRBV10-1, the J call TRBJ2-7; TRBD2 matches at 7 bases. Sequenced: PBMCs. The sequence was collected from a girl aged 2-10 years in good health and CMV-seronegative. The CDR3 sequence: CASSEREQLADEQYF. DNA for the CDR3: TGCGCCAGCAGTGAGCGAGAACAGCTAGCGGACGAGCAGTACTTC.